The 18 T cell receptor beta chains below come from one sample, sequenced in a study of T cell changes during pregnancy in multiple sclerosis (dated 2019 in TCRdb). Libraries came from the immunoSEQ multiplex PCR assay. Sourced from immuneACCESS, this table was stored by TCRdb with only in-frame sequences that have V and J called. A share of the clones is absent; for the studies checked, an unresolved V gene accounts for under half, and the remainder has no known explanation. Within this sample are more than 60,000 clones, with roughly 90% of them counted one time only. The ten most abundant clones make up over 0.7% of the sample. The input for sequencing was peripheral blood, taken before pregnancy. Receptors originate from a female donor with multiple sclerosis, enrolled in a pregnancy study.

The rearrangement uses TRBV6-1 and TRBJ2-2, with D maybe TRBD2 (5 bases). This CDR3 has 14 residues. CDR1 is MNHNS, CDR2 SASEGT, per germline. V dropped 1 base and J dropped 6 bases, with 9 bases sitting between them. CDR3 amino acids: CASSEVGVAGELFF. The CDR3 nucleotides are TGTGCCAGCAGTGAAGTCGGGGTGGCCGGGGAGCTGTTTTTT.

This clone was counted a single time. This sequence joins TRBV18 and TRBJ1-1; D may be TRBD1 (5 bases). CDR1 and CDR2 from the germline V gene are KGHSH and LQKENI. The germline V and J ends were trimmed by 3 bases and 1 base, with 12 bases remaining between them. CDR3 length equals 15 residues. In DNA, the CDR3 is TGTGCCAGCTCACCCCAGACAGCCGGGAACACTGAAGCTTTCTTT. Protein product: CASSPQTAGNTEAFF. The variable domain in full, completed from reference TRBV18 and TRBJ1-1, reads NAGVMQNPRHLVRRRGQEARLRCSPMKGHSHVYWYRQLPEEGLKFMVYLQKENIIDESGMPKERFSAEFPKEGPSILRIQQVVRGDSAAYFCASSPQTAGNTEAFFGQGTRLTVV.

This CDR3 is CASSHSGGAVDEQFF. CDR3 sequence (DNA): TGTGCCAGCAGCCATAGCGGGGGGGCAGTCGATGAGCAGTTCTTC. This chain links TRBV7-9 with TRBJ2-1; 11 bases are shared with TRBD2. Germline CDR1 is SEHNR and CDR2 is FQNEAQ (reference sequence). The CDR3 is 15 amino acids. Trimming cost V 5 bases and J 8 bases; bases outside gene matches: 8.

The chain has TRBV5-4 and TRBJ1-2; 9 bases map to TRBD1. CDR3 size: 17 residues. After removal of 0 bases from V and 7 bases from J, the junction contained 13 bases not matched to a gene. Looked up from germline, CDR1 is SGHNT and CDR2 is YYREEE (reference sequence). The CDR3 nucleotides read TGTGCCAGCAGCTTGGGGATCTTTAGACAGGGGGATTCTGGCTACACCTTC. Translating it yields CASSLGIFRQGDSGYTF. The full variable domain, in which reference TRBV5-4 and TRBJ1-2 provide the parts outside the CDR3, is ETGVTQSPTHLIKTRGQQVTLRCSSQSGHNTVSWYQQALGQGPQFIFQYYREEENGRGNFPPRFSGLQFPNYSSELNVNALELDDSALYLCASSLGIFRQGDSGYTFGSGTRLTVV.

This clone was seen a single time. The V and J genes are TRBV10-3 and TRBJ1-5; TRBD1 matches 7 bases. Germline V gene sequence: CDR1 ENHRY, CDR2 SYGVKD. CDR3 length: 18 residues. V was clipped by 0 bases and J by 4 bases; unmatched bases: 12. This CDR3 reads CAISESIIRDSFNQPQHF. The CDR3 DNA reads as TGTGCCATCAGTGAGTCGATTATAAGGGACAGTTTTAATCAGCCCCAGCATTTT.

This chain links TRBV14 with TRBJ2-3, with TRBD2 as a possible D gene (5 bases). Germline V gene data show CDR1 as SGHDN and CDR2 as FVKESK. V lost 0 bases and J 8 bases, leaving 12 bases between the germline ends. This CDR3 contains 14 residues. As DNA, the CDR3 is TGTGCCAGCAGCCAAGAAGCGACTATGGGTACGCAGTATTTT. It encodes CASSQEATMGTQYF. The whole variable domain, remainder taken from reference TRBV14 and TRBJ2-3, is EAGVTQFPSHSVIEKGQTVTLRCDPISGHDNLYWYRRVMGKEIKFLLHFVKESKQDESGMPNNRFLAERTGGTYSTLKVQPAELEDSGVYFCASSQEATMGTQYFGPGTRLTVL.

This clone was counted only a few times. Written as DNA, the CDR3 is TGTGCCAGCAGGTCGCCGGGACAAAACCGCTACGAGCAGTACTTC. Translating it yields CASRSPGQNRYEQYF. The J gene is TRBJ2-7, the V gene TRBV7-2; D might be TRBD1 (6 bases). The CDR3 length is 15 residues. Trimming shortened V by 6 bases and J by 3 bases, and 18 bases separated the two germline ends. Looked up from germline, CDR1 is SGHTA and CDR2 is FQGNSA.

This rearrangement joins TRBV14 to TRBJ2-3; D is ambiguous. CDR1 is SGHDN and CDR2 is FVKESK in the germline V gene. V was trimmed by 1 base and J by 1 base, leaving 12 bases between them. The CDR3 runs to 16 residues. The CDR3: CASSQVVRRGTDTQYF. The DNA for the CDR3 is TGTGCCAGCAGCCAAGTAGTACGACGGGGCACAGATACGCAGTATTTT.

This chain links TRBV5-5 with TRBJ1-5; possibly TRBD1 for D (5 bases). Looked up from germline, CDR1 is SGHKS and CDR2 is YYEKEE (reference sequence). The CDR3 is made up of 14 amino acids. The V end lost 0 bases, the J end lost 5 bases, and 9 bases lay between the germline ends. CDR3 protein: CASSLGDSDQPQHF. In DNA, the CDR3 is TGTGCCAGCAGCTTGGGAGACAGTGATCAGCCCCAGCATTTT.

The chain has TRBV2 and TRBJ2-3; TRBD2 aligns across 7 bases. The CDR3 covers 15 residues. Germline trimming cut 6 bases from V and 2 bases from J; bases unmatched to any gene: 8. Germline loops: CDR1 SNHLY, CDR2 FYNNEI. CDR3: CASRGTITNTDTQYF. The CDR3, as DNA: TGTGCCAGCAGGGGGACTATCACGAACACAGATACGCAGTATTTT. Full variable domain (remainder filled in from reference TRBV2 and TRBJ2-3): EPEVTQTPSHQVTQMGQEVILRCVPISNHLYFYWYRQILGQKVEFLVSFYNNEISEKSEIFDDQFSVERPDGSNFTLKIRSTKLEDSAMYFCASRGTITNTDTQYFGPGTRLTVL.

The chain carries TRBV5-6 and TRBJ2-5; TRBD2 agrees at 10 bases. In germline, CDR1 is SGHDT, CDR2 YYEEEE. V was clipped by 0 bases and J by 5 bases; unmatched bases: 10. The CDR3 has 17 residues. The CDR3 here is CASSLAGSGGAGETQYF. CDR3 DNA sequence: TGTGCCAGCAGCTTGGCCGGGAGCGGGGGGGCAGGCGAGACCCAGTACTTC.

The V call is TRBV11-2, the J call TRBJ2-2, with 11 nucleotides matching TRBD2. V lost 5 bases, J lost 3 bases, and 8 bases stayed unmatched. CDR3 length: 17 amino acids. The germline gives CDR1 SGHAT, CDR2 FQNNGV. For the CDR3, the DNA is TGTGCCAGCAGCCCTGTAGCGGGGGGGGTGCACACCGGGGAGCTGTTTTTT. It yields the protein CASSPVAGGVHTGELFF. Full variable domain (remainder filled in from reference TRBV11-2 and TRBJ2-2): EAGVAQSPRYKIIEKRQSVAFWCNPISGHATLYWYQQILGQGPKLLIQFQNNGVVDDSQLPKDRFSAERLKGVDSTLKIQPAKLEDSAVYLCASSPVAGGVHTGELFFGEGSRLTVL.

This clone has just one count. This chain links TRBV6-5 with TRBJ1-1; a weak D match, TRBD1 (6 bases). Germline V CDR1 and CDR2: MNHEY, SVGAGI. The CDR3 extends over 15 amino acids. Trimming cost V 2 bases and J 4 bases, with 14 bases left between them. The CDR3 DNA follows: TGTGCCAGCAGTTACGGGCAGGGGCGAGCCACTGAAGCTTTCTTT. Its protein is CASSYGQGRATEAFF.

This chain joins TRBV6-5 and TRBJ1-1; D unresolved. The CDR3 is made up of 10 amino acids. The V gene's germline CDR1 is MNHEY and CDR2 SVGAGI. V was cut by 2 bases and J by 11 bases, with 6 bases left in between. The CDR3 region has the DNA TGTGCCAGCAGTTACGGCCCGGCTTTCTTT. This gives the protein CASSYGPAFF.

The chain combines TRBV2 with TRBJ2-1; 8 positions match TRBD1. Trimming removed 1 base from V and 2 bases from J; junction bases left unmatched: 1. CDR1 SNHLY and CDR2 FYNNEI come from the germline V gene. The CDR3 is 15 amino acids. This CDR3 is CASSEGTGPYNEQFF. The DNA of the CDR3 is TGTGCCAGCAGTGAAGGGACAGGGCCCTACAATGAGCAGTTCTTC.

This chain links TRBV6-1 with TRBJ1-5; D is ambiguous. The CDR3 consists of 13 residues. The V end lost 2 bases, the J end lost 6 bases, and 8 bases lay between the germline ends. The germline V gene has CDR1 MNHNS and CDR2 SASEGT. This CDR3 reads CASSETGSQPQHF. The CDR3 nucleotides read TGTGCCAGCAGTGAAACGGGTAGTCAGCCCCAGCATTTT.

The chain links TRBV4-1 to TRBJ1-1, with TRBD1 as a possible D gene (5 bases). Deletions cut 0 bases from V and 2 bases from J, with 22 bases between. CDR3 size: 19 residues. Germline CDR1 and CDR2: MGHRA and YSYEKL. For the CDR3, the DNA is TGCGCCAGCAGCCAAGATCCCCCCCGTGACAGAGTAAAAAACACTGAAGCTTTCTTT. Its protein product is CASSQDPPRDRVKNTEAFF.

CDR3 sequence reads: CASSMKKTAGTDTQYF. The CDR3 region has the DNA TGCGCCAGCAGCATGAAAAAGACGGCGGGGACAGATACGCAGTATTTT. The chain joins TRBV5-1 to TRBJ2-3, with a possible D match to TRBD2 (6 bases). The germline CDR1 and CDR2 sequences are SGHRS and YFSETQ. CDR3 size: 16 residues. With 4 bases removed from V and 3 bases from J, the gap between germline ends came to 18 bases.